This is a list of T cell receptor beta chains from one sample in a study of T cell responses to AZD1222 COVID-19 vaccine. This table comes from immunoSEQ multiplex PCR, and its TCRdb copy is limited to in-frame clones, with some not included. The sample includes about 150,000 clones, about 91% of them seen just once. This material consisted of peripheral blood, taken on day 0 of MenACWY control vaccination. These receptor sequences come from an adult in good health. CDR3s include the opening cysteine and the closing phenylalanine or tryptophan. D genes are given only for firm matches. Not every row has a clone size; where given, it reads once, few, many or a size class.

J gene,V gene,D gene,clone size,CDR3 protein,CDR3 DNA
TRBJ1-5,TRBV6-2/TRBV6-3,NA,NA,CASSYPRGSQPQHF,TGTGCCAGCAGTTACCCCCGGGGGAGTCAGCCCCAGCATTTT
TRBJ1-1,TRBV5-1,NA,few,CASSVNTGTDLFRGTEAFF,TGCGCCAGCAGCGTTAATACCGGGACGGACCTTTTCCGCGGCACTGAAGCTTTCTTT
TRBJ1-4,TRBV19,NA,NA,CASSRGVREGEKLFF,TGTGCCAGTAGTCGCGGGGTGAGGGAGGGTGAAAAACTGTTTTTT
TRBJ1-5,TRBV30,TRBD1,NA,CAWSAGTEGQPQHF,TGTGCCTGGAGTGCCGGGACAGAGGGTCAGCCCCAGCATTTT
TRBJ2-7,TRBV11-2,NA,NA,CASSLGGLGEQYF,TGTGCCAGCAGCCTGGGGGGGCTAGGGGAGCAGTACTTC
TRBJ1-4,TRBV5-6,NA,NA,CASSFKRTNEKLFF,TGTGCCAGCAGCTTTAAGAGGACTAATGAAAAACTGTTTTTT
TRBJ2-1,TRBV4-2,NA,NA,CASSQDWASYNEQFF,TGTGCCAGCAGCCAAGACTGGGCCTCCTACAATGAGCAGTTCTTC
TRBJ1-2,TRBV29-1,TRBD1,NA,CSVEDRGPTGYTF,TGCAGCGTTGAAGACAGGGGGCCTACCGGCTACACCTTC
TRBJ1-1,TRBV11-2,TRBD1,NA,CASSTPYRGQTEAFF,TGTGCCAGCAGCACACCTTACAGGGGGCAGACTGAAGCTTTCTTT
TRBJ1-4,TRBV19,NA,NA,CASTDGAIGEKLFF,TGTGCCAGTACCGACGGAGCCATAGGAGAAAAACTGTTTTTT
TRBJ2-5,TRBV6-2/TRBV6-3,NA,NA,CASSAPLPQAPQYF,TGTGCCAGCAGTGCTCCTCTCCCGCAGGCGCCCCAGTACTTC